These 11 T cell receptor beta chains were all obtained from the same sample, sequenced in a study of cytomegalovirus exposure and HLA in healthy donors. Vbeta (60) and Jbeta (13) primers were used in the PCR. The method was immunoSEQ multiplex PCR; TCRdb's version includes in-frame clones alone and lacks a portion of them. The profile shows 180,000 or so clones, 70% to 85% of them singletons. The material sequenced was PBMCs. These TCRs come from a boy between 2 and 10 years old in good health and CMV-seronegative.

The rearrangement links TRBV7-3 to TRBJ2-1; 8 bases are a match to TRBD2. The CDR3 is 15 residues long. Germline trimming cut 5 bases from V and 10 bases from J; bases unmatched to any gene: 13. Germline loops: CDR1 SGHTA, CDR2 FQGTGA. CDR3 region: CASSPQAGGAKEQFF. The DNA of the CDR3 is TGTGCCAGCAGCCCCCAGGCGGGGGGCGCAAAAGAGCAGTTCTTC.

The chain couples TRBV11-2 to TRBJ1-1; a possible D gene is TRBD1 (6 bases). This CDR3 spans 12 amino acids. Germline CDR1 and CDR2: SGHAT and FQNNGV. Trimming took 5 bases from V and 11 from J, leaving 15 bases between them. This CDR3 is CASSHREGGAFF. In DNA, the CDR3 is TGTGCCAGCAGCCACAGGGAGGGGGGCGCTTTCTTT.

This CDR3 is CASSPGTSGSTDTQYF. For the CDR3, the DNA is TGTGCCAGCAGCCCCGGGACTAGCGGGAGCACAGATACGCAGTATTTT. This sequence joins TRBV5-4 and TRBJ2-3, with TRBD2 matching 12 bases. Per germline, CDR1 SGHNT and CDR2 YYREEE (reference sequence). CDR3 size: 16 residues. With V trimmed by 4 bases and J by 0 bases, 3 bases remained unmatched.

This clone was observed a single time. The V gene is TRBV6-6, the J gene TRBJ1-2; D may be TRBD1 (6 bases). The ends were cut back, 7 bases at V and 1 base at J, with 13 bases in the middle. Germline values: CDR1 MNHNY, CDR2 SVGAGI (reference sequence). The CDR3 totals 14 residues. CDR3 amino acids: CASKAEGVNYGYTF. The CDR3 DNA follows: TGTGCCAGCAAAGCTGAGGGGGTTAACTATGGCTACACCTTC.

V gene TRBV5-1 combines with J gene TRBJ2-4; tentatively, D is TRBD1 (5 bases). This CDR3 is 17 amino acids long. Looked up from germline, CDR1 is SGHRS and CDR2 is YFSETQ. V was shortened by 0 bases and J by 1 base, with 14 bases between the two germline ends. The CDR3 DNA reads TGCGCCAGCAGCTTGGGAGCCCCAGGGTTCGCCAAAAACATTCAGTACTTC. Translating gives CASSLGAPGFAKNIQYF.

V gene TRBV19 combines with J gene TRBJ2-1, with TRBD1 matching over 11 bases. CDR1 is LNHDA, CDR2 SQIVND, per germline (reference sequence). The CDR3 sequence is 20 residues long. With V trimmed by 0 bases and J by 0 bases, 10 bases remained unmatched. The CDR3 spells CASSIDRGTGGYSSYNEQFF. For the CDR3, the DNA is TGTGCCAGTAGTATAGATCGTGGGACAGGGGGTTACAGCTCCTACAATGAGCAGTTCTTC.

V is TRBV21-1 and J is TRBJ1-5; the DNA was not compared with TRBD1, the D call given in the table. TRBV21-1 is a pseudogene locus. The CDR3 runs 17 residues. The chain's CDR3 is CASSKGHRTGGLQPQHF. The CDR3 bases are TGTGCCAGCAGCAAAGGCCACCGGACAGGGGGTTTGCAGCCCCAGCATTTT.

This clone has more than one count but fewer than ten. CDR3 residues: CASSVDRGTTEAFF. In nucleotides, the CDR3 is TGTGCCAGTAGTGTCGACAGGGGGACCACTGAAGCTTTCTTT. The rearrangement uses TRBV19 and TRBJ1-1, with TRBD1 matching over 9 bases. Per the germline V gene, CDR1 is LNHDA and CDR2 is SQIVND (reference sequence). This CDR3 contains 14 residues. J was trimmed by 4 bases and V by 5 bases; bases with no gene match: 5.

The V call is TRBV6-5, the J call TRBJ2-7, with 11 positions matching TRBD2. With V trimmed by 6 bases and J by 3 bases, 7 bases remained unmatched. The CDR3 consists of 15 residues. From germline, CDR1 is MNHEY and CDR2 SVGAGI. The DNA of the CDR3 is TGTGCCAGCAGCTCCCTAGCGGGGGGAGGCTACGAGCAGTACTTC. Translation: CASSSLAGGGYEQYF.

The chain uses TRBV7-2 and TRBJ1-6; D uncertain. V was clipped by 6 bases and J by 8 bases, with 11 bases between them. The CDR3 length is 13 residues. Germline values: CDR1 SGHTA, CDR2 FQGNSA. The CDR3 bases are TGTGCCAGCAGTTTCGCGCCGGATTCACCCCTCCACTTT. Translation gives CASSFAPDSPLHF.

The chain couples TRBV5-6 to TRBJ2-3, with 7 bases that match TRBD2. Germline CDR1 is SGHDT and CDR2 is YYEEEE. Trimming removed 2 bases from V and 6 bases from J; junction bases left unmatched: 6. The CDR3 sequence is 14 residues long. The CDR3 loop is CASSFREALDTQYF. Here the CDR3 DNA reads TGTGCCAGCAGCTTCCGGGAGGCCTTGGATACGCAGTATTTT.